This T cell receptor (beta chain) originates from a study of T cells in Graves' hyperthyroidism and ophthalmopathy. This clonotype has a count of ten or more. No antigen is known for it. Findings of the study overall: Most thyroid clonotypes with frequency above 0.001 were detected in blood.

Amplification targeted TCR beta CDR3 regions from RNA transcripts. In the first-round RT-PCR of the TCR CDR3, the HTBI primer set was used. TCRdb reanalysed the multiplex PCR reads using MiXCR and keeps one entry per CDR3 protein. The data contain hundreds of thousands of distinct CDR3 sequences, 35% to 40% of them singletons. After removal of 5 bases from V and 10 bases from J, the junction contained 5 bases not matched to a gene. This CDR3 contains 12 residues. Germline lookup yields CDR1 MGHDK and CDR2 SYGVNS. This clonotype originated in a man between 18 and 29 years old with Graves' hyperthyroidism. Material for sequencing was blood. This chain connects TRBV25-1 to TRBJ1-1; TRBD1 matches 9 bases. The DNA of the CDR3 is TGTGCCAGCAGTTCTGGACAGGGGAGAGCTTTCTTT. Amino acids: CASSSGQGRAFF.